This is a list of T cell receptor beta chains from one sample in a study of T cells after yellow fever vaccination. TCRdb reprocessed the 5' RACE reads via MiXCR and lists one record per CDR3 protein. Counted here are 130,000 or so distinct CDR3 sequences, about 16% occurring once; the ten biggest clones make up about 42%. Sample: CD8+ T cells sorted from PBMCs, taken 5 days after the yellow fever booster vaccination. The receptors shown here come from a young man who received the YFV17D yellow fever vaccine. Each CDR3 is given without its conserved first and last residue.

v_call,cdr3_length,cdr3_aa
TRBV11-2,9,ASSHGGELF
TRBV3-1,13,ASSQSGGGHTEAF
TRBV2,14,ATPPGRLYANYGYT
TRBV12-3/TRBV12-4,13,ASSPRQGAGDTQY
TRBV7-2,12,ASSLRDYGETQY
TRBV11-2,13,ASSQGTGSSYEQY
TRBV7-6,13,ASSLAQQESYEQY
TRBV6-1,17,ASSDPAGGGAFGTDTQY
TRBV5-1,13,ASSDGQGLYNEQF
TRBV12-3/TRBV12-4,11,ASSAGPADTQY
TRBV7-2,11,ASRFGTPYEQY
TRBV29-1,13,SVSRTGGGRNTIY
TRBV12-3/TRBV12-4,14,ASQPTGGSITGELF
TRBV12-3/TRBV12-4,11,ASSPGNNSPLH
TRBV12-3/TRBV12-4,12,ASSPAEHTDTQY
TRBV7-2,13,ASSLAGMSYNEQF
TRBV4-1,12,ASSREGENTEAF
TRBV6-6,11,ASSPRQVYGYT
TRBV20-1,12,SARARQGEETQY
TRBV7-2,11,ASSYGTGPQQF
TRBV7-2,9,ASSWAYEQY
TRBV5-6,11,ASSETGNHEQY
TRBV5-1,13,ASSLAQGQAETQY
TRBV4-2,14,ASSRGIGDRIYGYT
TRBV5-1,12,ASSSQGEEAKQF
TRBV6-1,12,ASSDGGPGLPQH
TRBV2,14,ASSEAVRGGNNEAF
TRBV6-2/TRBV6-3,10,ASGLPWDTQY
TRBV20-1,14,SARDPRAGAHNEQF
TRBV7-9,12,ASSYPGGGNEQF
TRBV6-5,11,ASRGHDSDTQY
TRBV12-3/TRBV12-4,9,ASGGDDEQF
TRBV27,15,ASSPGGGPPHNKPQH
TRBV7-6,17,ASSSTHLPSGGNTGELF
TRBV4-2,12,ASSQAPRGDEQY
TRBV28,12,ASSFGASTDTQY
TRBV15,12,ATSTGSFRHEQF
TRBV4-1,13,ASSQGPGATYEQY
TRBV21-1,14,ASSKRAPGQGKPQH
TRBV20-1,11,SASAATYNEQF
TRBV20-1,15,RKSLGGKSGSGGELF
TRBV10-3,11,AISEFSQETQY
TRBV9,13,ASSPHGGGPDTQY
TRBV13,14,ASSLGGQGNSYEQY
TRBV20-1,11,SAREANTGELF
TRBV3-1,13,ASSPSGGATDTQY
TRBV7-2,12,ASSSRGWNQPQH
TRBV2,14,ASSEGMGLTQNIQY
TRBV28,13,ASSPPDRQNYGYT
TRBV15,15,ATSRDLSGGESYGYT
TRBV30,11,AWGLAGAGEQF
TRBV6-2/TRBV6-3,12,ASSSRTGREKLF
TRBV4-2,12,ASSPGTGPAGYT
TRBV20-1,12,SARGLRANNEQF
TRBV12-3/TRBV12-4,13,ASTSTGDSGNTIY